The 11 T cell receptor beta chains listed next were all sequenced from one sample in a study of human T cells and chemical hapten exposure (dated by TCRdb to the early 2020s). Library preparation was by RACE. The instrument given in TCRdb is NextSeq 500. The public reads were run again by TCRdb, first through fastp at Q25 and then through MiXCR, and only productive beta chains were kept. Rows with one shared CDR3 protein collapse into an entry with the most common genes and DNA. The sample contains about 270,000 distinct CDR3 sequences, 7.5% to 8% of them found a single time. Jointly, the top ten make up more than 0.95% of the sample. This specimen's time point label, interpreted: pre-sensitization, week 0. What this sample's treatment or condition label stands for: therapeutic diphenylcyclopropenone sensitization with weekly scalp DPC. The specimen comprised whole blood, sampled in connection with sensitization to the hapten diphenylcyclopropenone (DPC). The receptors stem from a man between 18 and 35 years old with alopecia areata. Some clones in this sample may be carry-over from other donors' samples.

This clonotype was detected only a few times. This chain links TRBV12-3 or TRBV12-4 with TRBJ1-5; possibly TRBD1 for D (5 bases). The V end lost 3 bases, the J end lost 5 bases, and 17 bases lay between the germline ends. The CDR3 covers 16 residues. Here the CDR3 DNA reads TGTGCCAGCAGTTTCTTTGGGGGTTTATCGGATCAGCCCCAGCATTTT. It codes for CASSFFGGLSDQPQHF.

DNA of the CDR3: TGTGCCAGCAGAGACAGGGAGCCCAATCAGCCCCAGCATTTT. Protein sequence: CASRDREPNQPQHF. This chain joins TRBV12-3 or TRBV12-4 and TRBJ1-5; 7 positions agree with TRBD1. This CDR3 contains 14 residues. V lost 6 bases, J lost 3 bases, and 5 bases stayed unmatched.

The V and J genes are TRBV3-2 and TRBJ1-1; the table's D call, TRBD1, has no DNA check behind it. TRBV3-2 is assigned pseudogene status. The CDR3 consists of 11 residues. The CDR3 nucleotides read TGTGCCAGCAAGGGGGGCACTGAAGCTTTCTTT. Translation gives CASKGGTEAFF.

At least ten counts were recorded for this clonotype. This sequence joins TRBV9 and TRBJ1-6; D unclear. CDR3 length: 15 residues. Trimming cost V 6 bases and J 8 bases, with 18 bases left between them. Germline V gene sequence: CDR1 SGDLS, CDR2 YYNGEE. CDR3 sequence (DNA): TGTGCCAGCAAGACCTACGAGATTTTGTATTCACCCCTCCACTTT. Protein: CASKTYEILYSPLHF.

The rearrangement links TRBV4-3 to TRBJ2-1, with TRBD2 matching 9 bases. Germline CDR1 is LGHNA and CDR2 is YSLEER. The junction had 6 bases not matched to a gene; V was cut back by 0 bases and J by 0 bases. This CDR3 contains 18 residues. In nucleotides, the CDR3 is TGCGCCAGCAGCCAAGAGGCGGGGGGGCTCAGCTCCTACAATGAGCAGTTCTTC. The encoded protein is CASSQEAGGLSSYNEQFF.

This clonotype was detected ten times or more. The V and J genes are TRBV6-6 and TRBJ2-5, with D perhaps matching TRBD2 (5 bases). From germline, CDR1 is MNHNY and CDR2 SVGAGI (reference sequence). The CDR3 has 13 residues. V lost 6 bases, J lost 5 bases, and 13 bases lay in between. The CDR3 region is CASSRTGLETQYF. As DNA, the CDR3 is TGTGCCAGCAGCCGGACGGGGTTGGAGACCCAGTACTTC.

V usage is TRBV11-2 and J usage is TRBJ2-3; TRBD2 agrees at 7 bases. The V gene's germline CDR1 is SGHAT and CDR2 FQNNGV. After removal of 4 bases from V and 2 bases from J, the junction contained 9 bases not matched to a gene. The length of the CDR3 is 16 residues. This CDR3 reads CASSSRGGENTDTQYF. CDR3 coding DNA: TGTGCCAGCAGCTCCCGTGGGGGGGAGAACACAGATACGCAGTATTTT.

This clonotype came up a few times. The rearrangement uses TRBV7-9 and TRBJ2-1; no clear D gene. V was cut by 6 bases and J by 12 bases, with 15 bases left in between. The CDR3 has 12 amino acids. The germline V gene has CDR1 SEHNR and CDR2 FQNEAQ (reference sequence). CDR3 residues: CASSPGIFGQFF. As DNA, the CDR3 is TGTGCCAGCAGTCCAGGAATCTTCGGGCAGTTCTTC.

This clonotype showed up just a few times. V gene TRBV9 combines with J gene TRBJ2-3; 8 bases match TRBD1. From germline, CDR1 is SGDLS and CDR2 YYNGEE. J gave up 0 bases and V 0 bases, and 6 bases lay outside the gene matches. The CDR3 is 17 amino acids. The CDR3 spells CASSVARGQGSTDTQYF. CDR3 coding DNA: TGTGCCAGCAGCGTAGCGCGAGGACAGGGAAGCACAGATACGCAGTATTTT.

This clonotype was detected only a few times. Here the CDR3 reads CASSADGLSYNEQFF. The DNA of the CDR3 is TGTGCCAGCAGTGCGGACGGACTTTCCTACAATGAGCAGTTCTTC. V is TRBV25-1 and J is TRBJ2-1, with D possibly matching TRBD2 (5 bases). CDR3 length equals 15 residues. Trimming removed 4 bases at V and 1 base at J, with 11 bases between. The germline gives CDR1 MGHDK, CDR2 SYGVNS.

This clonotype occurred a few times. The V and J genes are TRBV7-9 and TRBJ1-1; 10 bases are shared with TRBD1. The length of the CDR3 is 16 residues. Germline CDR1 and CDR2: SEHNR and FQNEAQ (reference sequence). V was pared by 5 bases and J by 6 bases, with 12 bases of the junction left unmatched. The CDR3: CASSTDRQGAGAEAFF. CDR3 DNA sequence: TGTGCCAGCAGCACCGACAGACAGGGGGCAGGGGCTGAAGCTTTCTTT.